A selection of T cell receptor beta chains follows, all from one sample in a study of blood T cell repertoires in COVID-19. Assay used: immunoSEQ multiplex PCR; TCRdb lists only in-frame clones, some missing. The sample has over 20,000 clones; under 85% are singletons. Sequenced: peripheral blood. The source is a man between 45 and 60 years old with COVID-19, enrolled during active disease. Each CDR3 is given with its conserved first and last residue. The D gene is left open where the match is weak. The listing skips clone size in some rows; elsewhere it reads once, few, many or a size class.

size	V	J	D	DNA	CDR3
NA	TRBV4-1	TRBJ2-7	TRBD2	TGCGCCAGCAGCCAAGTTGGACTAGCGGGAGGTCCGGGGTCCTACGAGCAGTACTTC	CASSQVGLAGGPGSYEQYF
once	TRBV30	TRBJ2-7	NA	TGTGCCTGGAGTGTAAGCGGCGGCTTCGGTGAGCAGTACTTC	CAWSVSGGFGEQYF
NA	TRBV28	TRBJ1-2	NA	TGTGCCAGCAGTTTAGCCGCGGTGCTCTATGGCTACACCTTC	CASSLAAVLYGYTF
NA	TRBV11-1	TRBJ1-1	TRBD1	TGTGCCAGCAGCTTTCAGGGGGACACTGAAGCTTTCTTT	CASSFQGDTEAFF
NA	TRBV9	TRBJ2-3	NA	TGTGCCAGCAGCGTAGGCCAGGGTGCAGATACGCAGTATTTT	CASSVGQGADTQYF
NA	TRBV12-3/TRBV12-4	TRBJ2-7	NA	TGTGCCAGCAGTGCGAGTTCCCCCTACGAGCAGTACTTC	CASSASSPYEQYF
NA	TRBV28	TRBJ1-6	NA	TGTGCCAGCAACGGGAATTCACCCCTCCACTTT	CASNGNSPLHF
NA	TRBV5-8	TRBJ1-1	TRBD1	TGTGCCAGCAGCCCCCGGGACAGGGGAAACACTGAAGCTTTCTTT	CASSPRDRGNTEAFF
few	TRBV16	TRBJ2-7	TRBD1	TGTGCCAGCAGCGTCCGCGACAGGGGGTTAGGAGAGCAGTACTTC	CASSVRDRGLGEQYF
NA	TRBV28	TRBJ1-5	NA	TGTGCCAGCAGTCTCGATACAGGTGCAATCAACCCCCAGCATTTT	CASSLDTGAINPQHF
NA	TRBV5-4	TRBJ1-6	TRBD1	TGTGCCAGCAGCCTGGACAGGGAGTCACCCCTCCACTTT	CASSLDRESPLHF
NA	TRBV10-2	TRBJ1-6	NA	TGCGCCAGCAGTGAGAGGGAGGGTAATTCACCCCTCCACTTT	CASSEREGNSPLHF
NA	TRBV9	TRBJ1-6	NA	TGTGCCAGCACCACAGGGAAATCACCCCTCCACTTT	CASTTGKSPLHF
once	TRBV4-1	TRBJ2-5	NA	TGCGCCAGCAGCCACGGGCGGGGCCTTACTAGAGGGGAGACCCAGTACTTC	CASSHGRGLTRGETQYF
NA	TRBV12-5	TRBJ2-2	TRBD2	TGTGCTAGTGGCACCCAAGCGGGACCCGGGGAGCTGTTTTTT	CASGTQAGPGELFF
NA	TRBV10-3	TRBJ1-3	TRBD1	TGTGCCATCAGTGAAGACAGGGGCACTGGAAACACCATATATTTT	CAISEDRGTGNTIYF